This T cell receptor (beta chain) was sequenced in a study of early T cells in non-severe SARS-CoV-2 infection. Study in general: Sequencing of unsorted whole blood was done on bulk RNA, leaving chains unpaired.

Study conclusions and caveats: Matching with VDJdb favored anti-spike CD8 responses (missing private and CD4 specificities).

V lost 5 bases and J 7 bases, leaving 18 bases between the germline ends. The CDR3 has 14 amino acids. CDR1 is SGHTA, CDR2 FQGNSA, per germline. Individual cDNA molecules carried attached unique molecular identifiers. TCRdb re-called the 5' RACE reads with MiXCR, one entry per CDR3 protein. Of over 25,000 distinct CDR3 sequences in the sample, under 10% were seen once. Points on this clonotype: Its specificity is not known.

This TCR came from an adult who was a healthcare worker with PCR-confirmed SARS-CoV-2 infection or an uninfected control (not recorded which). This chain uses TRBV7-2 with TRBJ2-7; tentatively, D is TRBD1 (5 bases). The sample was whole blood. CDR3 sequence reads: CASSQQATYVEQYF. In DNA form, the CDR3 reads TGTGCCAGCAGCCAACAGGCGACCTACGTGGAGCAGTACTTC.